Below, one T cell receptor (beta chain) is given with its context. Its cognate antigen is unknown. Germline V gene sequence: CDR1 SGHKS, CDR2 YYEKEE (reference sequence). The CDR3 extends over 14 amino acids. Trimming took 0 bases from V and 7 from J, leaving 14 bases between them. The entry originates in a study of T-cell reconstitution after alpha-beta-depleted transplantation in children. Study outcomes and limitations: Newly generated T cells supplied most T-cell counts and diversity one year post-transplant. Two months or so post-transplant, alpha-beta T cells reportedly derived from several hundred expanded graft clones.

TCRbeta library preparation incorporated unique molecular identifiers. TCRdb reprocessed the PCR reads via MiXCR and lists one record per CDR3 protein. The data hold 780,000 or so distinct CDR3 sequences, with roughly 16% observed a single time. Sequences were derived from PBMCs, mostly from graft donor cells, sampled 360 days after TCRalphabeta/CD19-depleted stem cell transplant. This sequence originates from a male patient younger than 18 who had a stem cell transplant for acute lymphoblastic leukemia, so the T cells may come from the graft donor. The chain joins TRBV5-5 to TRBJ2-7; weak D call: TRBD2 (6 bases). The CDR3 DNA reads TGTGCCAGCAGCTTGGGGGTAGAGGGGAGGGAGCAGTACTTC. It specifies CASSLGVEGREQYF.